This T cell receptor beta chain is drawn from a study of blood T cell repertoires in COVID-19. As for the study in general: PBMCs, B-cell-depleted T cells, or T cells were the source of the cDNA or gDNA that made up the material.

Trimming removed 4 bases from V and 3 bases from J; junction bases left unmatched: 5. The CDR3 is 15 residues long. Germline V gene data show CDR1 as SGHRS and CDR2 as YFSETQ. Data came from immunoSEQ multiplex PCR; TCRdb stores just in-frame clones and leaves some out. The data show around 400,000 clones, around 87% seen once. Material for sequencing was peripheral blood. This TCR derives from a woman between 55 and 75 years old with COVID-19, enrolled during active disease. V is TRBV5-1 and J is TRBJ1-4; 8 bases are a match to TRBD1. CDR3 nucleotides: TGCGCCAGCAGCCTAGCACAGGGGGCTAATGAAAAACTGTTTTTT. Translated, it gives CASSLAQGANEKLFF.